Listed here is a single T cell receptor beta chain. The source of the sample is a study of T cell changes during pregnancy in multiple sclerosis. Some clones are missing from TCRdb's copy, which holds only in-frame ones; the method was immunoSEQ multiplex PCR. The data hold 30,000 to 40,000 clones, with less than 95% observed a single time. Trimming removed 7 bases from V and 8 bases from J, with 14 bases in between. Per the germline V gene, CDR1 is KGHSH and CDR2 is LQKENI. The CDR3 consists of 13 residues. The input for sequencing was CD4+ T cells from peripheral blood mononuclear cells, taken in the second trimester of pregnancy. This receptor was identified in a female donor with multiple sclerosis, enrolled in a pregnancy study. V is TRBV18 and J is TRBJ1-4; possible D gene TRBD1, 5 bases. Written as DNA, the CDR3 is TGTGCCAGCTTACGGGACTCGAGCGAAAAACTGTTTTTT. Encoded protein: CASLRDSSEKLFF.